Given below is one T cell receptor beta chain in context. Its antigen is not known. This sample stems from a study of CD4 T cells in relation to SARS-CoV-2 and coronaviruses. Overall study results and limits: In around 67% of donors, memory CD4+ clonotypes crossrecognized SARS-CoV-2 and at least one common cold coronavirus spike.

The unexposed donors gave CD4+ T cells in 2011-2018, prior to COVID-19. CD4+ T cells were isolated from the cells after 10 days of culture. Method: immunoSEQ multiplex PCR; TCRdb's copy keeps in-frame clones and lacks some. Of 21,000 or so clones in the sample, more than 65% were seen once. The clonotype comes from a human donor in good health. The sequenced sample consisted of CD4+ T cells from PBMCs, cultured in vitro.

CDR3 nucleotides: TGTGCCACATCCGGTGGACTTCCCACAGATACGCAGTATTTT. Protein: CATSGGLPTDTQYF. The chain has TRBV10-3 and TRBJ2-3, with D tentatively TRBD2 (5 bases). This CDR3 is built from 14 residues. V was pared by 10 bases and J by 2 bases, with 16 bases between. The germline gives CDR1 ENHRY, CDR2 SYGVKD.